The 16 T cell receptor beta chains in this list originate from one sample, sequenced in a study of T cells after yellow fever vaccination. From the 5' RACE reads, TCRdb called clonotypes with MiXCR, one entry per CDR3 protein. The sample has 550,000 to 750,000 distinct CDR3 sequences, approximately 15% seen once. The sequences come from PBMCs, collected on the day of the yellow fever booster vaccination. The receptor set was obtained from a man aged 25-40 years who received the YFV17D yellow fever vaccine.

V is TRBV20-1 and J is TRBJ2-7, with a possible D match to TRBD2 (5 bases). From germline, CDR1 is DFQATT and CDR2 SNEGSKA (reference sequence). The CDR3 sequence is 13 residues long. Between the trimmed V and J ends, which lost 0 bases and 2 bases, there was a span of 8 bases. CDR3 sequence: CSARDRGTYEQYF. Written as DNA, the CDR3 is TGCAGTGCTAGAGATCGAGGGACCTACGAGCAGTACTTC.

This chain uses TRBV24-1 with TRBJ2-2, with D possibly being TRBD1 (5 bases). With 3 bases removed from V and 0 bases from J, the gap between germline ends came to 13 bases. The CDR3 runs 17 residues. Germline-derived CDR1 and CDR2 are KGHDR and SFDVKD. Here the CDR3 DNA reads TGTGCCACCAGTGATAGACTGGCAGGGCCGAACACCGGGGAGCTGTTTTTT. This gives the protein CATSDRLAGPNTGELFF.

This clonotype showed up just a few times. The chain links TRBV5-1 to TRBJ2-5; 16 nucleotides agree with TRBD2. The CDR3 is 16 residues long. V trimming: 4 bases; J trimming: 5 bases; junction bases outside the gene matches: 5. In germline, CDR1 is SGHRS, CDR2 YFSETQ. This CDR3 is CASSLGTSGRAETQYF. The DNA for the CDR3 is TGCGCCAGCAGCCTGGGGACTAGCGGGAGGGCGGAGACCCAGTACTTC.

This clonotype has just a few counts. The genes are TRBV28 and TRBJ2-7; tentative D call: TRBD1 (5 bases). The CDR3 consists of 15 residues. The germline V gene encodes CDR1 MDHEN and CDR2 SYDVKM. The V gene lost 3 bases and the J gene lost 2 bases, with 14 bases spanning the gap. CDR3 residues: CASSLGGHVAYEQYF. The DNA for the CDR3 is TGTGCCAGCAGTTTGGGTGGACACGTAGCCTACGAGCAGTACTTC.

The chain links TRBV15 to TRBJ2-3; 7 positions match TRBD1. Trimming removed 5 bases from V and 4 bases from J; junction bases left unmatched: 6. This CDR3 is 14 amino acids long. The germline V gene has CDR1 LNHNV and CDR2 YYDKDF (reference sequence). CDR3 in amino acids: CATSPRQGADTQYF. The DNA for the CDR3 is TGTGCCACCAGCCCCCGACAGGGCGCAGATACGCAGTATTTT. Using reference TRBV15 and TRBJ2-3 for the parts outside the CDR3, the full variable domain is DAMVIQNPRYQVTQFGKPVTLSCSQTLNHNVMYWYQQKSSQAPKLLFHYYDKDFNNEADTPDNFQSRRPNTSFCFLDIRSPGLGDTAMYLCATSPRQGADTQYFGPGTRLTVL.

This clonotype was recorded many times. The chain couples TRBV29-1 to TRBJ1-1; the D gene is possibly TRBD1 (6 bases). CDR1 and CDR2 (germline): SQVTM, ANQGSEA. The V end was cut by 6 bases, the J end by 4 bases, with 12 bases between. CDR3 size: 12 residues. CDR3 sequence: CSVRKGVTEAFF. CDR3 bases: TGCAGCGTAAGAAAGGGGGTCACTGAAGCTTTCTTT.

In this sample, this clonotype turned up a few times. The V gene is TRBV29-1, the J gene TRBJ2-7; the D gene is possibly TRBD1 (5 bases). Germline V gene lookup returns CDR1 SQVTM and CDR2 ANQGSEA. Trimming removed 6 bases at V and 0 bases at J, with 12 bases between. The CDR3 covers 13 residues. The CDR3 DNA reads as TGCAGCGTATTACAGGAAATCTCCTACGAGCAGTACTTC. Residues: CSVLQEISYEQYF.

This clonotype was detected only a few times. V gene TRBV5-1 combines with J gene TRBJ2-1; no clear D. Per the germline V gene, CDR1 is SGHRS and CDR2 is YFSETQ. CDR3 length: 16 amino acids. Trimming left V 2 bases short and J 0 bases short, with 12 bases between. The CDR3 sequence is CASSLRVQSSYNEQFF. In DNA form, the CDR3 reads TGCGCCAGCAGCTTAAGGGTCCAGAGCTCCTACAATGAGCAGTTCTTC.

CDR3 DNA: TGTGCCAGCGGAACTCCCTCTCGCAGCACAGATACGCAGTATTTT. Its translation is CASGTPSRSTDTQYF. The rearrangement links TRBV28 to TRBJ2-3; D is unclear. V gave up 8 bases and J gave up 0 bases, with 15 bases separating them. In germline, CDR1 is MDHEN, CDR2 SYDVKM. The CDR3 sequence is 15 residues long. Full variable domain (remainder filled in from reference TRBV28 and TRBJ2-3): DVKVTQSSRYLVKRTGEKVFLECVQDMDHENMFWYRQDPGLGLRLIYFSYDVKMKEKGDIPEGYSVSREKKERFSLILESASTNQTSMYLCASGTPSRSTDTQYFGPGTRLTVL.

The V call is TRBV6-1, the J call TRBJ2-3; no clear D. The V end lost 2 bases, the J end lost 13 bases, and 10 bases lay between the germline ends. The germline CDR1 and CDR2 sequences are MNHNS and SASEGT. This CDR3 has 11 amino acids. The CDR3 nucleotides are TGTGCCAGCAGTGAACTGGGGTACGAGTATTTT. This sequence encodes CASSELGYEYF.

This clonotype was counted between two and nine times. The CDR3 here is CASSSYPALETQYF. The CDR3 coding sequence is TGCGCCAGCAGCTCCTACCCTGCCCTGGAGACCCAGTACTTC. The genes are TRBV5-1 and TRBJ2-5, with no clear D. This CDR3 contains 14 residues. CDR1 and CDR2 from the germline V gene are SGHRS and YFSETQ. V gave up 3 bases and J gave up 5 bases, with 14 bases separating them. Full variable domain (outside the CDR3, taken from reference TRBV5-1 and TRBJ2-5): KAGVTQTPRYLIKTRGQQVTLSCSPISGHRSVSWYQQTPGQGLQFLFEYFSETQRNKGNFPGRFSGRQFSNSRSEMNVSTLELGDSALYLCASSSYPALETQYFGPGTRLLVL.

CDR3 sequence: CASGARAGGGADTQYF. In nucleotides, the CDR3 is TGTGCCAGCGGTGCGAGGGCAGGGGGCGGTGCAGATACGCAGTATTTT. The rearrangement links TRBV12-3 or TRBV12-4 to TRBJ2-3; TRBD1 agrees at 8 bases. This CDR3 contains 16 residues. V was clipped by 8 bases and J by 4 bases; unmatched bases: 14.

The chain employs TRBV20-1 and TRBJ2-7; D may be TRBD1 (5 bases). The V end lost 2 bases, the J end lost 1 base, and 9 bases lay between the germline ends. The germline V gene has CDR1 DFQATT and CDR2 SNEGSKA (reference sequence). The CDR3 has 13 residues. CDR3 nucleotides: TGCAGTGCTAGAAGGACAAATTCCTACGAGCAGTACTTC. Its protein is CSARRTNSYEQYF.

This clonotype was counted ten times or more. The V gene is TRBV7-3, the J gene TRBJ2-1; 9 positions match TRBD2. The CDR3 runs 15 residues. Germline loops: CDR1 SGHTA, CDR2 FQGTGA. After removal of 4 bases from V and 2 bases from J, the junction contained 3 bases not matched to a gene. CDR3 region: CASSSLAGPYNEQFF. CDR3 sequence (DNA): TGTGCCAGCAGCTCTCTAGCGGGACCCTACAATGAGCAGTTCTTC. Drawing the rest from reference TRBV7-3 and TRBJ2-1, the complete variable domain is GAGVSQTPSNKVTEKGKYVELRCDPISGHTALYWYRQSLGQGPEFLIYFQGTGAADDSGLPNDRFFAVRPEGSVSTLKIQRTERGDSAVYLCASSSLAGPYNEQFFGPGTRLTVL.

This clonotype was detected once. The junction does not match germline at one end; this may be a read error. The V call is TRBV20-1, the J call TRBJ2-7; 11 bases are shared with TRBD1. The CDR3 has 15 amino acids. The germline V gene has CDR1 DFQATT and CDR2 SNEGSKA (reference sequence). The CDR3 here is CSVRDRDRGIYEQYF. The CDR3 DNA follows: TGCAGTGTTAGAGATAGGGACAGGGGGATCTACGAGCAGTACTTC.

This clonotype was counted a few times. The chain is built from TRBV18 and TRBJ2-7; 8 bases fit TRBD2. The germline V gene encodes CDR1 KGHSH and CDR2 LQKENI. With 6 bases clipped from V and 3 bases from J, the junction kept 10 bases outside the gene matches. The CDR3 sequence is 15 residues long. The CDR3 DNA is TGTGCCAGCTCCGAGGCTAGCGGGTGGGGCTACGAGCAGTACTTC. Encoded protein: CASSEASGWGYEQYF.